Sequencing of this T cell receptor (beta chain) was carried out in a study of blood T cell repertoires in COVID-19. The ends were cut back, 5 bases at V and 1 base at J, with 9 bases in the middle. The CDR3 has 13 amino acids. Germline values: CDR1 SGHRS, CDR2 YFSETQ. The authors' processing: Estimates of nucleated cell counts were drawn from the amplification of reference gene primers. The assay was immunoSEQ multiplex PCR, and TCRdb's table has in-frame clones only and misses some. V and J calls plus clone size are reproduced from that table; the DNA served to infer D and trimming. Of some 120,000 clones listed, around 80% are singletons.

The TCR originated in a man aged 65 to 85 with acute or convalescent COVID-19. The chain employs TRBV5-1 and TRBJ2-5; the D gene is possibly TRBD2 (6 bases). Sequencing was performed on peripheral blood. This CDR3 reads CASSLRGQETQYF. The CDR3 nucleotides read TGCGCCAGCAGTCTGCGGGGCCAAGAGACCCAGTACTTC.